The 26 T cell receptor beta chains below all came from one sample that was sequenced in a study of cytomegalovirus exposure and HLA in healthy donors (dated 2017 in TCRdb). The library came from the immunoSEQ multiplex PCR assay. For the multiplex PCR, a mixture combining 60 forward primers for TCR Vbeta segments and 13 reverse primers for TCR Jbeta segments was used. TCRdb retrieved this table from immuneACCESS and kept in-frame rearrangements only. Not all clones are present; in checked studies, unresolved V genes account for under half, and no reason is known for the remainder. This sample lists about 130,000 clones; over 60% were detected once. Of the sample, under 1.2% falls within the top ten clones. The sample comprised PBMCs. The receptor source for this set is a human donor in good health.

This chain connects TRBV19 to TRBJ1-1; D gene ambiguous. This CDR3 spans 13 amino acids. CDR1 LNHDA and CDR2 SQIVND come from the germline V gene (reference sequence). With 3 bases removed from V and 5 bases from J, the gap between germline ends came to 10 bases. The CDR3, as DNA: TGTGCCAGTAGTATGGGCAGAAGGACTGAAGCTTTCTTT. It specifies CASSMGRRTEAFF.

The V gene is TRBV27, the J gene TRBJ2-7; the match to TRBD2 covers 7 bases. Trimming at V came to 7 bases and at J to 2 bases, leaving 11 bases not matched to a gene. This CDR3 region has 15 residues. Germline V CDR1 and CDR2: MNHEY, SMNVEV (reference sequence). The CDR3 spells CASILRGGGAYEQYF. The CDR3 bases are TGTGCCAGCATCTTGAGAGGCGGGGGTGCCTACGAGCAGTACTTC.

The chain carries TRBV11-2 and TRBJ1-1; D call uncertain. Trimming left V 5 bases short and J 1 base short, with 8 bases between. This CDR3 comprises 13 residues. Germline V gives CDR1 SGHAT, CDR2 FQNNGV. CDR3 residues: CASSPRRNTEAFF. CDR3 nucleotide sequence: TGTGCCAGCAGCCCTAGGAGGAACACTGAAGCTTTCTTT. The whole variable domain, remainder taken from reference TRBV11-2 and TRBJ1-1, is EAGVAQSPRYKIIEKRQSVAFWCNPISGHATLYWYQQILGQGPKLLIQFQNNGVVDDSQLPKDRFSAERLKGVDSTLKIQPAKLEDSAVYLCASSPRRNTEAFFGQGTRLTVV.

With respect to this clone: One end of the junction does not line up with germline, which may come from a read error. The same CDR3 arises from other DNA sequences in this sample as well. The chain is built from TRBV2 and TRBJ1-6, with 8 bases fitting TRBD1. Germline V gene lookup returns CDR1 SNHLY and CDR2 FYNNEI. The CDR3 is made up of 14 amino acids. The CDR3 DNA sequence: TGTGCCAGCTATAGGGACAGGATGAATTCCCCCCTCCACTTT. Its translation is CASYRDRMNSPLHF.

This chain joins TRBV27 and TRBJ1-5; weak D call: TRBD1 (5 bases). Per the germline V gene, CDR1 is MNHEY and CDR2 is SMNVEV (reference sequence). CDR3 size: 16 residues. Trimming pared 0 bases from V and 1 base from J, leaving 10 bases between. The CDR3 region has the DNA TGTGCCAGCAGTTTATCTACAGGAGGGAGCAATCAGCCCCAGCATTTT. This codes for CASSLSTGGSNQPQHF.

The chain couples TRBV9 to TRBJ1-3, with 8 bases matching TRBD1. CDR3 length: 18 amino acids. Trimming removed 0 bases from V and 0 bases from J; junction bases left unmatched: 8. Germline V gene sequence: CDR1 SGDLS, CDR2 YYNGEE. CDR3: CASSVARGTGDSGNTIYF. CDR3 sequence (DNA): TGTGCCAGCAGCGTAGCTCGGGGGACAGGTGACTCTGGAAACACCATATATTTT.

This clone was detected ten times or more. The V and J genes are TRBV6-1 and TRBJ1-5, with a tentative D call TRBD1 (5 bases). Trimming cost V 1 base and J 5 bases, with 9 bases left between them. The CDR3 has 14 residues. Germline CDR1 MNHNS, CDR2 SASEGT. CDR3 nucleotides: TGTGCCAGCAGTGAAGAATCAGGGCATCAGCCCCAGCATTTT. Residues: CASSEESGHQPQHF.

V and J are TRBV2 and TRBJ1-2; D is unresolved. Trimming shortened V by 5 bases and J by 8 bases, and 12 bases separated the two germline ends. CDR1 is SNHLY, CDR2 FYNNEI, per germline. The CDR3 is 12 amino acids. In DNA, the CDR3 is TGTGCCAGCAGTTGGGAGGTTTACGGCTACACCTTC. This encodes CASSWEVYGYTF.

V and J are TRBV6-5 and TRBJ1-1; D remains unclear. Germline V CDR1 and CDR2: MNHEY, SVGAGI. Trimming stripped 6 bases from V and 1 base from J, with 9 bases between. The length of the CDR3 is 13 residues. CDR3 sequence: CASSPRGNTEAFF. The CDR3 bases are TGTGCCAGCAGCCCACGGGGGAACACTGAAGCTTTCTTT.

The V call is TRBV5-1, the J call TRBJ1-2, with 9 bases that match TRBD1. Germline V gene sequence: CDR1 SGHRS, CDR2 YFSETQ. The ends lost 3 bases at V and 6 bases at J; junction bases unmatched: 6. The CDR3 covers 14 residues. CDR3 nucleotides: TGCGCCAGCAGCTGGGACAGGGTTCGGGATGGCTACACCTTC. Amino acids: CASSWDRVRDGYTF.

This chain joins TRBV6-1 and TRBJ2-1; possibly TRBD1 for D (5 bases). V was shortened by 2 bases and J by 5 bases, with 16 bases between the two germline ends. Looked up from germline, CDR1 is MNHNS and CDR2 is SASEGT. This CDR3 has 16 residues. The CDR3 region has the DNA TGTGCCAGCAGTGAAAATCATGGCAGGGTCAACAATGAGCAGTTCTTC. Translating it yields CASSENHGRVNNEQFF.

V usage is TRBV5-4 and J usage is TRBJ1-3; D remains unclear. Germline CDR1 reads SGHNT; CDR2 reads YYREEE (reference sequence). This CDR3 has 17 amino acids. V was trimmed by 1 base and J by 4 bases, leaving 18 bases between them. In nucleotides, the CDR3 is TGTGCCAGCAGCTTGTGGTTGCCCCGTACTCTCGGAAACACCATATATTTT. Protein product: CASSLWLPRTLGNTIYF. The whole variable domain, remainder taken from reference TRBV5-4 and TRBJ1-3, is ETGVTQSPTHLIKTRGQQVTLRCSSQSGHNTVSWYQQALGQGPQFIFQYYREEENGRGNFPPRFSGLQFPNYSSELNVNALELDDSALYLCASSLWLPRTLGNTIYFGEGSWLTVV.

This clone was seen only once. The J gene is TRBJ2-3, the V gene TRBV5-4, with 9 bases matching TRBD2. After removal of 5 bases from V and 3 bases from J, the junction contained 10 bases not matched to a gene. Germline CDR1 SGHNT, CDR2 YYREEE (reference sequence). The CDR3 runs to 16 residues. The CDR3 loop is CASRRGGRSITDTQYF. The DNA of the CDR3 is TGTGCCAGCAGGCGGGGGGGCCGGTCGATAACAGATACGCAGTATTTT. The full variable domain, its missing parts supplied by reference TRBV5-4 and TRBJ2-3, is ETGVTQSPTHLIKTRGQQVTLRCSSQSGHNTVSWYQQALGQGPQFIFQYYREEENGRGNFPPRFSGLQFPNYSSELNVNALELDDSALYLCASRRGGRSITDTQYFGPGTRLTVL.

In the case of this clone: Germline and junction disagree at one end, which may indicate a read error. This sequence joins TRBV7-7 and TRBJ2-1, with 9 positions matching TRBD1. Germline values: CDR1 SSHAT, CDR2 FNYEAQ (reference sequence). The CDR3 runs to 13 residues. For the CDR3, the DNA is TGTGCTAGCAGCTTTACAGGGGGCGATGAGCAGTTCTTC. Protein: CASSFTGGDEQFF.

This clone was detected a few times. The chain joins TRBV6-1 to TRBJ2-7; 9 nucleotides match TRBD2. The CDR3 totals 17 residues. CDR1 is MNHNS and CDR2 is SASEGT in the germline V gene. The J segment lost 0 bases and the V segment lost 4 bases, leaving 10 bases of the junction unmatched. CDR3 in amino acids: CASSAKSLAGFSYEQYF. Here the CDR3 DNA reads TGTGCCAGCAGTGCTAAGTCCCTAGCGGGGTTCTCCTACGAGCAGTACTTC.

The rearrangement joins TRBV5-1 to TRBJ1-6; a weak D match, TRBD1 (5 bases). Germline V CDR1 and CDR2: SGHRS, YFSETQ. The CDR3 spans 15 residues. Trimming stripped 0 bases from V and 8 bases from J, with 12 bases between. CDR3 nucleotide sequence: TGCGCCAGCAGCTTGGATGGGGGGTATGATTCACCCCTCCACTTT. Residues: CASSLDGGYDSPLHF.

The V and J genes are TRBV10-1 and TRBJ1-5; D gene uncertain. The V and J ends lost 3 bases and 11 bases respectively, with 17 bases between them. The V gene's germline CDR1 is WNHNN and CDR2 SYGVQD (reference sequence). This CDR3 spans 14 amino acids. In nucleotides, the CDR3 is TGCGCCAGCAGTGAATCCGGAGACGGGATGGCCCAGCATTTT. The encoded protein is CASSESGDGMAQHF.

The CDR3 coding sequence is TGTGCCAGCAGCCAAGTCCCTAGCGGGGGGGCCGACACCGGGGAGCTGTTTTTT. It is translated as CASSQVPSGGADTGELFF. This chain uses TRBV4-2 with TRBJ2-2; 12 bases agree with TRBD2. Germline V gives CDR1 LGHNA, CDR2 YNFKEQ. This CDR3 is built from 18 residues. The trim removed 1 base at V and 3 bases at J, leaving 6 bases unmatched.

This sequence joins TRBV19 and TRBJ2-5; 10 bases are shared with TRBD2. V was pared by 5 bases and J by 4 bases, with 10 bases of the junction left unmatched. The CDR3 totals 16 residues. Germline CDR1 is LNHDA and CDR2 is SQIVND (reference sequence). CDR3 region: CASSLVAGGPPETQYF. CDR3 bases: TGTGCCAGTAGTCTGGTAGCGGGGGGCCCCCCAGAGACCCAGTACTTC.

The rearrangement links TRBV27 to TRBJ2-5; D possibly corresponds to TRBD2 (5 bases). Trimming removed 1 base from V and 2 bases from J, with 8 bases in between. CDR1 is MNHEY and CDR2 is SMNVEV in the germline V gene (reference sequence). The CDR3 has 14 residues. The CDR3 sequence is CASSLWSGQETQYF. CDR3 coding DNA: TGTGCCAGCAGTTTATGGAGCGGTCAAGAGACCCAGTACTTC.

V usage is TRBV7-9 and J usage is TRBJ1-1; D not resolved. This CDR3 region has 12 residues. Germline CDR1 reads SEHNR; CDR2 reads FQNEAQ (reference sequence). The ends were cut back, 2 bases at V and 5 bases at J, with 6 bases in the middle. The CDR3 loop is CASSLILTEAFF. As DNA, the CDR3 is TGTGCCAGCAGCTTAATATTGACTGAAGCTTTCTTT.

Comment on this clone: The identical CDR3 is also encoded by other nucleotide sequences in the sample. The chain employs TRBV7-9 and TRBJ1-2, with 7 bases fitting TRBD1. The CDR3 runs 15 residues. Unmatched junction bases numbered 13, after V lost 4 bases and J lost 8 bases. From germline, CDR1 is SEHNR and CDR2 FQNEAQ (reference sequence). The CDR3 sequence: CASSSSEGAPGGYTF. In DNA, the CDR3 is TGTGCCAGCAGCTCCTCCGAGGGGGCGCCAGGGGGCTACACCTTC. The full variable domain, in which reference TRBV7-9 and TRBJ1-2 provide the parts outside the CDR3, is DTGVSQNPRHKITKRGQNVTFRCDPISEHNRLYWYRQTLGQGPEFLTYFQNEAQLEKSRLLSDRFSAERPKGSFSTLEIQRTEQGDSAMYLCASSSSEGAPGGYTFGSGTRLTVV.

V gene TRBV7-2 combines with J gene TRBJ2-5; 11 nucleotides agree with TRBD2. The germline V gene has CDR1 SGHTA and CDR2 FQGNSA. The junction had 8 bases not matched to a gene; V was cut back by 1 base and J by 4 bases. The CDR3 has 17 amino acids. CDR3 bases: TGTGCCAGCAGCTTAGTTGGAGTAGCGGGGGGGCGAGAGACCCAGTACTTC. Residues: CASSLVGVAGGRETQYF.

This clone was seen a handful of times. The chain is built from TRBV2 and TRBJ1-1; perhaps TRBD1 as D (5 bases). Trimming removed 0 bases from V and 1 base from J, with 9 bases in between. The CDR3 is made up of 15 amino acids. Germline CDR1 is SNHLY and CDR2 is FYNNEI. CDR3 nucleotide sequence: TGTGCCAGCAGTGAAGCGCGACAGCGGAACACTGAAGCTTTCTTT. This codes for CASSEARQRNTEAFF.

This clone was seen a few times. The chain carries TRBV7-9 and TRBJ1-6, with a weak D call TRBD1 (5 bases). The V gene lost 1 base and the J gene lost 10 bases, with 11 bases spanning the gap. CDR3 size: 14 residues. CDR1 SEHNR and CDR2 FQNEAQ come from the germline V gene (reference sequence). The CDR3 region is CASSLGGVYSPLHF. The CDR3 DNA is TGTGCCAGCAGCTTAGGGGGGGTTTACTCACCCCTCCACTTT.

The rearrangement joins TRBV7-9 to TRBJ1-1, with 8 bases identical to TRBD1. The CDR3 extends over 14 amino acids. Germline V gene data show CDR1 as SEHNR and CDR2 as FQNEAQ (reference sequence). The V gene end was trimmed by 1 base and the J gene end by 4 bases; junction bases not matched to a gene: 2. CDR3 in DNA: TGTGCCAGCAGCTTAGTCGACAGGGGCACTGAAGCTTTCTTT. This encodes CASSLVDRGTEAFF.